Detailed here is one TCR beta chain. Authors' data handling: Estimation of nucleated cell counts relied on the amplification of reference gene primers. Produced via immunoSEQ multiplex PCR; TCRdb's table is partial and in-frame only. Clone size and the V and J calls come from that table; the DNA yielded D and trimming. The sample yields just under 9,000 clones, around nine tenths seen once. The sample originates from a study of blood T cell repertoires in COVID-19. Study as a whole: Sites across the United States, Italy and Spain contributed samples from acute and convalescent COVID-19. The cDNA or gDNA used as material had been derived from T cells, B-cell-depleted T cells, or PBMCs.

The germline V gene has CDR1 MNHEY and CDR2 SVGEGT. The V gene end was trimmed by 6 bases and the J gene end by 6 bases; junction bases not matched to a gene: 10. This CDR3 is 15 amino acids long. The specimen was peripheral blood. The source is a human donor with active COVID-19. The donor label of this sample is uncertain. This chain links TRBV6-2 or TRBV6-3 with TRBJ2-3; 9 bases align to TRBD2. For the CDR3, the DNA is TGTGCCAGCAGCCCCCAGGGCGGGGGGGCGGATACGCAGTATTTT. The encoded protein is CASSPQGGGADTQYF.